This TCR beta chain was profiled in a study of T cells in Graves' hyperthyroidism and ophthalmopathy. The germline CDR1 and CDR2 sequences are SGDLS and YYNGEE. The CDR3 sequence is 15 residues long. V shed 3 bases and J shed 2 bases, with 15 bases lying between them. The investigators amplified TCR beta CDR3 regions from RNA transcripts. First-round RT-PCR of the TCR CDR3 relied on the HTBI primer set. TCRdb analysed the multiplex PCR reads with MiXCR anew, one entry per CDR3 protein. Among roughly 700,000 distinct CDR3 sequences listed, 30% to 40% were seen once. Based on clinical symptoms, serum thyroxine and TRAb, thyroid ultrasound and orbital computed tomography, diagnoses were reached. 10 ml fresh peripheral blood yielded the PBMCs. Study-level results: Ophthalmopathy cases were set apart from stable hyperthyroidism by a 13 V-J model.

For this clonotype: What it binds is unknown.

This TCR was recovered from a woman between 40 and 50 years old with Graves' hyperthyroidism. The J gene is TRBJ2-7, the V gene TRBV9, with a possible D match to TRBD1 (7 bases). The sequencing input was blood. The CDR3 DNA reads as TGTGCCAGCAGCGGGAGGGGGACAGCCACCTACGAGCAGTACTTC. Translation: CASSGRGTATYEQYF.